This entry is about one TCR beta chain. The read finishes 3 residues shy of the CDR3 end, and the germline J gene is used to complete it. These data are taken from a study of T cells in women clearing cervical HPV infection. Germline V gene sequence: CDR1 SGHTA, CDR2 FQGTGA. This CDR3 region has 14 residues. Assay used: immunoSEQ multiplex PCR; TCRdb lists only in-frame clones, some missing. The specimen's table records approximately 38,000 clones. All participants had a single incident cervical HPV16 infection, and prevalent HPV16 infections were excluded. The chain is built from TRBV7-3 and TRBJ1-2; 7 bases are a match to TRBD1. Material: blood buffy coat. The receptor's source is a woman between 18 and 75 years old with a cervical HPV16 infection that either progressed to CIN3+ or cleared (not recorded which). Partial CDR3 DNA: TGTGCCAGCAGCTCAACAGGGGCAATGAATGAC. Its protein is CASSSTGAMND. In full, the CDR3 reads CASSSTGAMNDYTF.